A single T cell receptor (beta chain) is shown here with its context. Its cognate antigen is unknown. Unmatched junction bases numbered 5, after V lost 4 bases and J lost 4 bases. Germline CDR1 and CDR2: ENHRY and SYGVKD. The CDR3 covers 15 residues. TCRdb called the 5' RACE reads again in MiXCR, with one record for every CDR3 protein. Of about 520,000 distinct CDR3 sequences listed, about 20% are singletons. This sample was included in a study of identical twins. The study's findings and limits: Twins shared out-of-frame alpha sequences with excess low generation probability.

Only healthy Caucasians were enrolled as donors. The same data also went into a second study, on T cells expressing NK-cell markers. As that report states: According to the study, TCR beta repertoires originated from sorted CD3+CD56+NKG2C+, CD3+CD56+NKG2C- and CD3+CD56-NKG2C+ T cells. The CD3+CD56-NKG2C+ fraction of a few donors was also led by these clonotypes.

The sample consisted of CD4+ T cells sorted from blood. The receptor's source is a woman aged 18-29 years in good health. The V call is TRBV10-3, the J call TRBJ2-3; 10 nucleotides line up with TRBD2. The CDR3 is CAISAPSGRADTQYF. The CDR3, as DNA: TGTGCCATCAGTGCCCCCAGCGGGAGGGCAGATACGCAGTATTTT.